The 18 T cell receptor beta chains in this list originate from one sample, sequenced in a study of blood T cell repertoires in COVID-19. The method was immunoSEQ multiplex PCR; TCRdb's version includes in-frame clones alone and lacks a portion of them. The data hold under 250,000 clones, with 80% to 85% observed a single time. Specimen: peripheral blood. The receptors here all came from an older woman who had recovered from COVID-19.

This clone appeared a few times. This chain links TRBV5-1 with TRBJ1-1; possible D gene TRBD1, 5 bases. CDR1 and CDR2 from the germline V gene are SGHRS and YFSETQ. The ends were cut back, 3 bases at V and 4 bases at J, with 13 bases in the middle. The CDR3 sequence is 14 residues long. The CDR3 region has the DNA TGCGCCAGCAGCTCCCAGGGAGGAGGCACTGAAGCTTTCTTT. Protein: CASSSQGGGTEAFF.

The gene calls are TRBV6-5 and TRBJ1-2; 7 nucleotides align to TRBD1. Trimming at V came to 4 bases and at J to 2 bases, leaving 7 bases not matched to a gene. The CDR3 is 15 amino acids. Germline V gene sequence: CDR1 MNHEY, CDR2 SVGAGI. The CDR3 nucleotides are TGTGCCAGCAGTTTGTCCGGGACAGAGAACTATGGCTACACCTTC. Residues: CASSLSGTENYGYTF.

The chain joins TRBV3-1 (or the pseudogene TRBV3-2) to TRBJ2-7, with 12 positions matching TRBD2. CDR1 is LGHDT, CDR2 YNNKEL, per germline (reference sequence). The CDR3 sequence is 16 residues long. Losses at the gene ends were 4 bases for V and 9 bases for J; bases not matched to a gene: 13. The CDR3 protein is CASSRKLAGGPGGQYF. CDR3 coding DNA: TGTGCCAGCAGCCGGAAACTAGCGGGGGGACCCGGGGGGCAGTACTTC.

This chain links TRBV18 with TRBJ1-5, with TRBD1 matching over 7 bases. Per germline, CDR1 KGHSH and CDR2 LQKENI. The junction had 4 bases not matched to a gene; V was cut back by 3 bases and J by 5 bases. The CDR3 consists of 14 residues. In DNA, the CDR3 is TGTGCCAGCTCACCGGGACAGAGCTATCAGCCCCAGCATTTT. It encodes CASSPGQSYQPQHF.

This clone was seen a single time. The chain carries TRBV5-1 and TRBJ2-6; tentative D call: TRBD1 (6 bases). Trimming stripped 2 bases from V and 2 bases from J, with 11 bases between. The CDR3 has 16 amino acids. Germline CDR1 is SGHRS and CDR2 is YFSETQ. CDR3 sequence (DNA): TGCGCCAGCAGCTTAGGGGGAGTCGCTGGGGCCAACGTCCTGACTTTC. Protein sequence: CASSLGGVAGANVLTF.

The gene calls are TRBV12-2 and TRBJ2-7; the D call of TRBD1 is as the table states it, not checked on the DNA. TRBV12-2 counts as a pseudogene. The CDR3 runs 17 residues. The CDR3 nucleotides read TGTGCAAGTCGCCGTTTGTGGGCTGACAGGGATGGGTACGAGCAGTACTTC. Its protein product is CASRRLWADRDGYEQYF.

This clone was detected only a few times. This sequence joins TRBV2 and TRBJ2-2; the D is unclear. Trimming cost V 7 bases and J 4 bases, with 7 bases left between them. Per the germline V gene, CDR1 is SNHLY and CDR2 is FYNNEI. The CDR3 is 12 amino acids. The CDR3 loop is CASTYSTGELFF. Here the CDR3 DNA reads TGTGCCAGCACCTACAGCACCGGGGAGCTGTTTTTT.

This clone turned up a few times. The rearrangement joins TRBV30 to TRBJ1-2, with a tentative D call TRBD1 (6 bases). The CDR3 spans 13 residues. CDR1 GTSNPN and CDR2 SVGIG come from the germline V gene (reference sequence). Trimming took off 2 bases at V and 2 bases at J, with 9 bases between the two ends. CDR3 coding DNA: TGTGCCTGGAGTCGGGGGGGCAACTATGGCTACACCTTC. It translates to CAWSRGGNYGYTF.

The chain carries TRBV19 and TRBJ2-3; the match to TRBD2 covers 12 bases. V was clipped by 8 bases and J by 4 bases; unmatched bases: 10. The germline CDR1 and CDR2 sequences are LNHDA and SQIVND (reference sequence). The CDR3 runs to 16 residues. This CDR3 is CASGPTSGGPADTQYF. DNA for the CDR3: TGTGCCAGTGGACCCACTAGCGGGGGGCCCGCAGATACGCAGTATTTT. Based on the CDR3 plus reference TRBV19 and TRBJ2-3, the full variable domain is DGGITQSPKYLFRKEGQNVTLSCEQNLNHDAMYWYRQDPGQGLRLIYYSQIVNDFQKGDIAEGYSVSREKKESFPLTVTSAQKNPTAFYLCASGPTSGGPADTQYFGPGTRLTVL.

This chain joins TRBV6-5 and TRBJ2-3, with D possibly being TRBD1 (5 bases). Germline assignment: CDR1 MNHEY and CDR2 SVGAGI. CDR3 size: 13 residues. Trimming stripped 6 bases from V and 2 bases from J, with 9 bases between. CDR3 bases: TGTGCCAGCAGAAGTGGGGCCACAGATACGCAGTATTTT. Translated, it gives CASRSGATDTQYF.

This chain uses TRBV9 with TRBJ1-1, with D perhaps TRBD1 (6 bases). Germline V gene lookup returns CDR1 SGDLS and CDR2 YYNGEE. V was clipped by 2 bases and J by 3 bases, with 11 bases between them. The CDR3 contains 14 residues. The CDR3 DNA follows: TGTGCCAGCAGCGTCAACAGGGACCACACTGAAGCTTTCTTT. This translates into CASSVNRDHTEAFF. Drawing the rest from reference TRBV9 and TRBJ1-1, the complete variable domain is DSGVTQTPKHLITATGQRVTLRCSPRSGDLSVYWYQQSLDQGLQFLIQYYNGEERAKGNILERFSAQQFPDLHSELNLSSLELGDSALYFCASSVNRDHTEAFFGQGTRLTVV.

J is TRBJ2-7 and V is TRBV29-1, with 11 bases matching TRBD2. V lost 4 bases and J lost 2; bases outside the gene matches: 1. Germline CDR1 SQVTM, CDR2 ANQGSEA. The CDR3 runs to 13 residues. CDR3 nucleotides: TGCAGCGTTGGACTAGCGGGGCCCTACGAGCAGTACTTC. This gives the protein CSVGLAGPYEQYF.

In DNA, the CDR3 is TGTGCCAGCAGCTTGGGACAGGAGAGTCGTTCACCCCTCCACTTT. It specifies CASSLGQESRSPLHF. The gene calls are TRBV5-6 and TRBJ1-6; a possible D gene is TRBD1 (6 bases). This CDR3 contains 15 residues. V was pared by 0 bases and J by 9 bases, with 13 bases between. Germline values: CDR1 SGHDT, CDR2 YYEEEE.

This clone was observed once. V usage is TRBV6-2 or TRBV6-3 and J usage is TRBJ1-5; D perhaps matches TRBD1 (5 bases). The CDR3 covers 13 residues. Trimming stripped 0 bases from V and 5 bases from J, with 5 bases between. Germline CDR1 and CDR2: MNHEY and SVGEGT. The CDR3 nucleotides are TGTGCCAGCAGTTACTCGACAGATCAGCCCCAGCATTTT. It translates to CASSYSTDQPQHF.

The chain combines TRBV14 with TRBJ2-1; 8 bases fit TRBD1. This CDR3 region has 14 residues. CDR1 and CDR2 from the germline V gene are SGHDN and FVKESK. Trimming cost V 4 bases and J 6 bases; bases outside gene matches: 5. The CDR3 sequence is CASSPDRGGNEQFF. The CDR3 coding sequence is TGTGCCAGCAGCCCTGACAGGGGAGGCAATGAGCAGTTCTTC. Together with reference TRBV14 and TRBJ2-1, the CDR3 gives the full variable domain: EAGVTQFPSHSVIEKGQTVTLRCDPISGHDNLYWYRRVMGKEIKFLLHFVKESKQDESGMPNNRFLAERTGGTYSTLKVQPAELEDSGVYFCASSPDRGGNEQFFGPGTRLTVL.

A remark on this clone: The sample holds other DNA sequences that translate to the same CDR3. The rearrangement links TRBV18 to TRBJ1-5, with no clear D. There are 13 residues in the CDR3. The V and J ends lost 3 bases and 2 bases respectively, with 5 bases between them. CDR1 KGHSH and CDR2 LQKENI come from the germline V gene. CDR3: CASSPGGNQPQHF. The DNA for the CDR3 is TGTGCCAGCTCACCGGGAGGCAATCAGCCCCAGCATTTT. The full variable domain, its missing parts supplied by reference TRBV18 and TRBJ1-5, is NAGVMQNPRHLVRRRGQEARLRCSPMKGHSHVYWYRQLPEEGLKFMVYLQKENIIDESGMPKERFSAEFPKEGPSILRIQQVVRGDSAAYFCASSPGGNQPQHFGDGTRLSIL.

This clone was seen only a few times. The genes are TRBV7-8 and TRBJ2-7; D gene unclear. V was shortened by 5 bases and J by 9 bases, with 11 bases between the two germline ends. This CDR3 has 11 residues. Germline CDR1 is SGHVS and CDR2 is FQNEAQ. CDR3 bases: TGTGCCAGCAGCCCATACCACGGGCAGTACTTC. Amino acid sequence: CASSPYHGQYF. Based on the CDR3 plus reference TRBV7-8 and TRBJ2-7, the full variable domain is GAGVSQSPRYKVAKRGQDVALRCDPISGHVSLFWYQQALGQGPEFLTYFQNEAQLDKSGLPSDRFFAERPEGSVSTLKIQRTQQEDSAVYLCASSPYHGQYFGPGTRLTVT.

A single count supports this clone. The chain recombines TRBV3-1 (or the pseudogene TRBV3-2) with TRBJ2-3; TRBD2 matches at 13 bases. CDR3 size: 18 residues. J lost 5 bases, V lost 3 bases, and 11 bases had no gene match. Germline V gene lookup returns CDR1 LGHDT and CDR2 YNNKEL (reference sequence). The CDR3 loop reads CASSHPGLAGHGGDTQYF. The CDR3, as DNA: TGTGCCAGCAGCCACCCGGGACTAGCGGGGCACGGGGGAGATACGCAGTATTTT.